This T cell receptor (beta chain) was recorded in a study of blood T cell repertoires in COVID-19. Trimming at V came to 5 bases and at J to 5 bases, leaving 5 bases not matched to a gene. The CDR3 spans 13 residues. Germline CDR1 reads MNHEY; CDR2 reads SVGAGI. TCRdb's copy holds only in-frame clones and misses some; the assay was immunoSEQ multiplex PCR. The data hold some 240,000 clones, with around 83% observed a single time. Sequencing input: PBMCs or T cells enriched from blood (not recorded which). V and J are TRBV6-5 and TRBJ1-2, with 7 bases identical to TRBD1. This receptor was taken from a woman aged 45-65 years who had been exposed to COVID-19. The CDR3 coding sequence is TGTGCCAGCAGTCGTGCACAGGGGTATGGCTACACCTTC. It yields the protein CASSRAQGYGYTF.